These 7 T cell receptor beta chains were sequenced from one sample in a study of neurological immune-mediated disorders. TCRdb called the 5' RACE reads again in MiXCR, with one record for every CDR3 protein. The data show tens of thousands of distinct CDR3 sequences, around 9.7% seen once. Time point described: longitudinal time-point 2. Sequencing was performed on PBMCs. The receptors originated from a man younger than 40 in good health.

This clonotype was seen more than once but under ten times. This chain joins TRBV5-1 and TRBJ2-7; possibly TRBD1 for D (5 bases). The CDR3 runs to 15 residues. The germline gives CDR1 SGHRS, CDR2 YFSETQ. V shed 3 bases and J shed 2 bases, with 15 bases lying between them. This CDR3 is CASSSSLRQTYEQYF. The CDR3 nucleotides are TGCGCCAGCAGCTCCTCATTGCGACAGACCTACGAGCAGTACTTC.

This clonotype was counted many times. CDR3 region: CASSLGGQVGETQYF. The CDR3 bases are TGTGCCAGCAGCTTAGGAGGGCAGGTGGGAGAGACCCAGTACTTC. The genes are TRBV7-9 and TRBJ2-5, with D possibly being TRBD2 (5 bases). The CDR3 is 15 amino acids. Germline CDR1 and CDR2: SEHNR and FQNEAQ (reference sequence). V gave up 1 base and J gave up 4 bases, with 13 bases separating them.

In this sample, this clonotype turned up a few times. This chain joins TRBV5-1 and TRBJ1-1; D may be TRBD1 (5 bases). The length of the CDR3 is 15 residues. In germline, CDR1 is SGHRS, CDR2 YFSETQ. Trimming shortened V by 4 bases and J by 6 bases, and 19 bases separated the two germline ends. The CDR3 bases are TGCGCCAGCAGCCCCGCAGGCGAGGGGTTCGCTGAAGCTTTCTTT. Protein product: CASSPAGEGFAEAFF.

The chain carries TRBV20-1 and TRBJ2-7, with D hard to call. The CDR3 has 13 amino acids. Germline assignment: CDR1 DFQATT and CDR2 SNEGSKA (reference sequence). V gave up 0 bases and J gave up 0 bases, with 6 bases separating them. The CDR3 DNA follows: TGCAGTGCTAGAGAGGGAAGCTCCTACGAGCAGTACTTC. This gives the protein CSAREGSSYEQYF.

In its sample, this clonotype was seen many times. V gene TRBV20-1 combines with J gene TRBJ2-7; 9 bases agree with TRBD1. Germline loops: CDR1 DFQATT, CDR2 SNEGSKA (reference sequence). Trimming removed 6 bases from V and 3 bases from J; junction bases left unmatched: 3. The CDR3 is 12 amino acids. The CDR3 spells CSASGQGYEQYF. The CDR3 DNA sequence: TGCAGTGCCTCGGGACAGGGCTACGAGCAGTACTTC.

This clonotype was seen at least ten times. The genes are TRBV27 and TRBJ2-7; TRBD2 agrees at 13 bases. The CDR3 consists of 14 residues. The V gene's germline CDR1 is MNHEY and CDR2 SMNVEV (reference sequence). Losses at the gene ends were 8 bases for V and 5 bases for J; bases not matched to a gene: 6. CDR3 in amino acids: CASSWTSGSHEQYF. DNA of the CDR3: TGTGCCAGCTCCTGGACTAGCGGGAGCCACGAGCAGTACTTC.

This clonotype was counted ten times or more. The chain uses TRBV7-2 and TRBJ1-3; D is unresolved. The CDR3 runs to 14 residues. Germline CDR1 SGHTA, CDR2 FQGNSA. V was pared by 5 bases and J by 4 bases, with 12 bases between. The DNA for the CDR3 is TGTGCCAGCAGCGCTATGGTTGGGGGAAACACCATATATTTT. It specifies CASSAMVGGNTIYF.